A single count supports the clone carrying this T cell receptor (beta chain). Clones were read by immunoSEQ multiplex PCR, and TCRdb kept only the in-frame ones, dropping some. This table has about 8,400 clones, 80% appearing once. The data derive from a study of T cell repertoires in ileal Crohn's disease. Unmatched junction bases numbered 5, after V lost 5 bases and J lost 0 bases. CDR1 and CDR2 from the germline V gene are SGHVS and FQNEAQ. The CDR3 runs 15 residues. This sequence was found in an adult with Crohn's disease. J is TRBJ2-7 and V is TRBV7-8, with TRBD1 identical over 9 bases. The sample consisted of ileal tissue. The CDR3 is CASSLGQGPSYEQYF. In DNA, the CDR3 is TGTGCCAGCAGCCTTGGACAGGGGCCCTCCTACGAGCAGTACTTC. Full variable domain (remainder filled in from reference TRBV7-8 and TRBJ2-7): GAGVSQSPRYKVAKRGQDVALRCDPISGHVSLFWYQQALGQGPEFLTYFQNEAQLDKSGLPSDRFFAERPEGSVSTLKIQRTQQEDSAVYLCASSLGQGPSYEQYFGPGTRLTVT.